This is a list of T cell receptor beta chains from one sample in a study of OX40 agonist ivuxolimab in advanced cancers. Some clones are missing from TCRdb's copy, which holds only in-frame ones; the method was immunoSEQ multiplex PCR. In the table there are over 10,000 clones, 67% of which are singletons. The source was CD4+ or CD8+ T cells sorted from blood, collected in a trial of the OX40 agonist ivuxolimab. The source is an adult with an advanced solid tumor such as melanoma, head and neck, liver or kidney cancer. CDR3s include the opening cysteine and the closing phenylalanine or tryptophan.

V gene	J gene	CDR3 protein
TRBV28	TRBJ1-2	CASSFPGQGAYGYTF
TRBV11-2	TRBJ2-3	CASSPGLARDTQYF
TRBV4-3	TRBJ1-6	CASSPRDTNSPLHF
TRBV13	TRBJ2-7	CASSLVGTYEQYF
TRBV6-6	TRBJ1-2	CASGAGGANYGYTF
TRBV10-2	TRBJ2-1	CASSGLAEPPSDGTYRDEQFF
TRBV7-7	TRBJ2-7	CASSLRDEQYF
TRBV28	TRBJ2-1	CASSNDHVGYNEQFF
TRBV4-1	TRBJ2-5	CASSQRQGTQETQYF
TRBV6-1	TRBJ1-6	CASSDLDGTGVNSPLHF
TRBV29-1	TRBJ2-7	CSVEAGGSYEQYF
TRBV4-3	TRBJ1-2	CASSQDREGPYGYTF
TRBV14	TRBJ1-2	CASSPQDRYGYTF
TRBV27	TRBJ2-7	CASSLSAGTSGSYEQYF
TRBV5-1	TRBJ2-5	CASSGDTGLEETQYF
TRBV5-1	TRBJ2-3	CASSLAGVSDTQYF
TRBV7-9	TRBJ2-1	CASSFISSNEQFF
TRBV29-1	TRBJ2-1	CSARGRVDEQFF
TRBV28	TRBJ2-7	CASSLGTGPYEQYF
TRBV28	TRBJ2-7	CASSWTGSYEQYF
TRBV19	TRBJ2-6	CASSISGSGANVLTF
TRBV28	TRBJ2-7	CASSPNGSFDEQYF
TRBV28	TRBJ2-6	CASSSINWDSRRSGANVLTF
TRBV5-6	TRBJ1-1	CASSLVTGHLGAFF
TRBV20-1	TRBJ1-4	CSASRGEKLFF
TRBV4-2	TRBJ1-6	CASSPPSTAYNSPLHF
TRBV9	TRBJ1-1	CASSVNPHGSTYEAFF
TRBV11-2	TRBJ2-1	CASSSRMTGGSYNEQFF
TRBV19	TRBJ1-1	CASSWDREGNTEAFF
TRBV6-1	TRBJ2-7	CASSDASYEQYF
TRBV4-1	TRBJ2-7	CASSQGEPPHYEQYF
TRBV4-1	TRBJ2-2	CASSQSATWVSNTGELFF
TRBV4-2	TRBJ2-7	CASSQNILGTGGRYEQYF
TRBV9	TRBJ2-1	CASSAGAGGGSEQFF
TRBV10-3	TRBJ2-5	CAISEGLMGVRETQYF
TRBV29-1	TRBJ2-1	CSVGTESYNEQFF
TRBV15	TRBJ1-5	CATSREYQPQHF
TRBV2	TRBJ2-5	CASSEDGQETQYF
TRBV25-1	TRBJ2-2	CASANPNAPGKVGGELFF
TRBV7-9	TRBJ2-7	CTSSPQGYSYEQYF
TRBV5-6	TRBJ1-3	CASSLSPVGNTIYF
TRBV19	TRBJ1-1	CASSIFQGGTEAFF
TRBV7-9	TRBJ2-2	CASSLDEDKNTGELFF
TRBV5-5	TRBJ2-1	CASSSRGSGVTEQFF
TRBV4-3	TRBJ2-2	CASSQDPPTNTGELFF
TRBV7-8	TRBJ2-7	CASSLGFSTGSEQYF
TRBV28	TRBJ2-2	CASSLILAGYGNTGELFF
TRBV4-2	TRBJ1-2	CASSQEGQGVPNYGYTF